This TCR beta chain emerged from a study of tumor-infiltrating lymphocytes in localized non-small cell lung cancer. The CDR3 contains 15 residues. The germline CDR1 and CDR2 sequences are SEHNR and FQNEAQ (reference sequence). V was trimmed by 7 bases and J by 0 bases, leaving 14 bases between them. Clones were sequenced by immunoSEQ multiplex PCR, and TCRdb holds only the in-frame ones, with some missing. The sample contains around 10,000 clones, roughly 70% of which appear only once. V and J are TRBV7-9 and TRBJ2-3; perhaps TRBD1 as D (6 bases). Sequencing was carried out using lung tumor tissue. The TCR originated in a human donor with non-small cell lung cancer. Here the CDR3 reads CASNNRESSTDTQYF. CDR3 in DNA: TGTGCCAGCAACAACAGGGAAAGCAGCACAGATACGCAGTATTTT.